This T cell receptor (beta chain) was found in a study of CD8 T cells in Susac syndrome. It was treatment-naive patients with stable or active relapsing-remitting disease who made up the multiple sclerosis controls. RNA totalling roughly 0.45 to 1 ug underwent reverse transcription with random hexamers. TCRdb used MiXCR to reprocess the immunoSEQ multiplex PCR reads, holding one entry per CDR3 protein. The sample holds hundreds of thousands of distinct CDR3 sequences, 95% seen once. This clonotype was recorded only once. The V and J ends lost 4 bases and 7 bases respectively, with 11 bases between them. Germline values: CDR1 LGHDT, CDR2 YNNKEL (reference sequence). The CDR3 covers 14 residues.

The clonotype comes from a human donor with multiple sclerosis. This chain uses TRBV3-1 with TRBJ1-6, with D tentatively TRBD1 (6 bases). The specimen was CD4+ T cells from PBMCs. The CDR3 here is CASSRLRGNSPLHF. CDR3 sequence (DNA): TGTGCCAGCAGCCGCCTCAGGGGAAATTCACCCCTCCACTTT.